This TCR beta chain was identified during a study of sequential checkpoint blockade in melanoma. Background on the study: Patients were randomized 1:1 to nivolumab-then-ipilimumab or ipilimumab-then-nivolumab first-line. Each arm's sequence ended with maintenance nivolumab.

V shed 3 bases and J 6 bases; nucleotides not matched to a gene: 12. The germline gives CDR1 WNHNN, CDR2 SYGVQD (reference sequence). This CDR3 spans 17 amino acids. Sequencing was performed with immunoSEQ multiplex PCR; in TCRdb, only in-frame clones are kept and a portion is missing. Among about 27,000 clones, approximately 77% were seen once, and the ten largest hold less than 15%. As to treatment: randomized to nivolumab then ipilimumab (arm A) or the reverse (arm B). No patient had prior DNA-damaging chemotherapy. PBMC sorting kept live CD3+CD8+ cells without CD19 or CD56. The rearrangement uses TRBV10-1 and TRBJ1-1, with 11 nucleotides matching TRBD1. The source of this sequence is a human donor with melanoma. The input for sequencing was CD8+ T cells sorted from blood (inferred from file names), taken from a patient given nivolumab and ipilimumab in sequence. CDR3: CASSEPDRGRRTAEAFF. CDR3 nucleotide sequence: TGCGCCAGCAGTGAACCGGACAGGGGGCGACGTACGGCTGAAGCTTTCTTT.